The rows below give T cell receptor beta chains drawn from one sample of a study of beta chain features in type 1 diabetes. TCRdb's table, derived via immunoSEQ multiplex PCR, lists solely in-frame clones and lacks some. The sample lists 310,000 or so clones, 7% to 10% occurring once. Sequencing used central memory CD4+ T cells from blood. Receptor source: a man aged 25-45 years with type 1 diabetes. CDR3s include the opening cysteine and the closing phenylalanine or tryptophan. The order of the fields is J gene, clone size, V gene, D gene, CDR3 protein, CDR3 DNA. The D gene is left open where the match is weak. The size of a clone is reported for some rows only, either as once, few or many, or as a class for expanded clones.

TRBJ2-5 | few | TRBV7-2 | . | CASSLAMSRLAQETQYF | TGTGCCAGCAGCTTAGCGATGAGCCGCCTAGCTCAAGAGACCCAGTACTTC
TRBJ1-1 | few | TRBV7-2 | TRBD1 | CASSLDGQGALTEAFF | TGTGCCAGCAGCTTAGACGGACAGGGGGCTCTCACTGAAGCTTTCTTT
TRBJ2-5 | few | TRBV2 | TRBD2 | CASSLGGSYQESQYF | TGTGCCAGCAGTCTCGGGGGGTCCTACCAAGAGTCCCAGTACTTC
TRBJ1-2 | once | TRBV9 | . | CASSVTPGGHYGYTF | TGTGCCAGCAGCGTAACCCCGGGCGGCCACTATGGCTACACCTTC
TRBJ2-7 | few | TRBV29-1 | TRBD2 | CSEVRLAGNEQYF | TGCAGCGAAGTAAGACTAGCGGGGAACGAGCAGTACTTC
TRBJ2-3 | . | TRBV6-5 | . | CASMGQGTDTQYF | TGTGCCAGCATGGGGCAGGGGACAGATACGCAGTATTTT
TRBJ2-7 | . | TRBV30 | . | CAWSAIQGHSGEQYF | TGTGCCTGGAGCGCCATCCAGGGACACTCGGGAGAGCAGTACTTC
TRBJ1-1 | . | TRBV5-1 | TRBD1 | CASSLVGGLMTGRMNTEAFF | TGCGCCAGCAGCTTGGTAGGGGGCTTGATGACAGGACGCATGAACACTGAAGCTTTCTTT
TRBJ2-2 | . | TRBV5-4 | . | CASSLETLGELFF | TGTGCCAGCAGCTTGGAGACTTTGGGGGAGCTGTTTTTT
TRBJ1-1 | . | TRBV29-1 | TRBD1 | CSVDVSAIRGVTEAFF | TGCAGCGTTGATGTCTCGGCGATCAGGGGGGTTACTGAAGCTTTCTTT
TRBJ2-3 | . | TRBV4-3 | . | CASSQERRPADTQYF | TGCGCCAGCAGCCAAGAGCGCAGGCCTGCAGATACGCAGTATTTT
TRBJ1-1 | few | TRBV18 | TRBD1 | CASSPPNRGVMNTEAFF | TGTGCCAGCTCACCACCGAACAGGGGCGTAATGAACACTGAAGCTTTCTTT
TRBJ1-4 | . | TRBV18 | TRBD1 | CASSPRQGRDEKLFF | TGTGCCAGCTCACCCCGACAGGGGCGGGACGAAAAACTGTTTTTT
TRBJ2-4 | few | TRBV7-2 | . | CASSLNQDIQYF | TGTGCCAGCAGCTTAAACCAGGACATTCAGTACTTC
TRBJ1-1 | few | TRBV19 | . | CASSRQGPPLNTEAFF | TGTGCCAGTAGTAGGCAGGGACCCCCCCTGAACACTGAAGCTTTCTTT
TRBJ1-1 | few | TRBV28 | . | CASSLFLGDTEAFF | TGTGCCAGCAGTTTGTTCCTTGGAGACACTGAAGCTTTCTTT
TRBJ2-3 | . | TRBV6-5 | . | CASSYNPSSSTDTQYF | TGTGCCAGCAGTTACAACCCGTCTTCTAGCACAGATACGCAGTATTTT
TRBJ2-6 | . | TRBV27 | . | CASSYHLGGPSGANVLTF | TGTGCCAGCAGTTACCATCTCGGGGGACCCTCTGGGGCCAACGTCCTGACTTTC
TRBJ2-7 | . | TRBV11-2 | TRBD2 | CASSPLSGGAGEQYF | TGTGCCAGCAGCCCACTTAGCGGGGGGGCGGGAGAGCAGTACTTC
TRBJ2-3 | . | TRBV9 | . | CASRARVTDTQYF | TGTGCCAGCAGGGCGCGAGTTACCGATACGCAGTATTTT
TRBJ1-1 | . | TRBV7-8 | . | CASSLVGGLSTEAFF | TGTGCCAGCAGCTTAGTGGGGGGCTTAAGCACTGAAGCTTTCTTT
TRBJ2-5 | few | TRBV23-1 | . | CASLVGREYGETQYF | TGCGCCAGCCTCGTTGGCAGGGAGTACGGGGAGACCCAGTACTTC
TRBJ2-5 | few | TRBV29-1 | TRBD2 | CSAHGTNQETQYF | TGCAGCGCTCACGGGACTAATCAAGAGACCCAGTACTTC
TRBJ2-5 | few | TRBV6-5 | . | CASRDSSQETQYF | TGTGCCAGCAGGGACAGTTCCCAAGAGACCCAGTACTTC
TRBJ1-6 | . | TRBV25-1 | . | CASSRENNSPLHF | TGTGCCAGCAGCCGGGAAAACAATTCACCCCTCCACTTT
TRBJ2-7 | . | TRBV7-2 | . | CASSLAPRGAYEQYF | TGTGCCAGCAGCTTAGCACCCAGGGGAGCCTACGAGCAGTACTTC